Following are 26 T cell receptor beta chains from one sample sequenced in a study of regulatory T cells in long-lasting Graves disease. Noted time point: persistent/refractory GD, antithyroid drugs over 5 years with positive TRAb. With RNA extracted from PBMCs as input, the TCR library was made. The authors built TCR beta libraries using iRepertoire HTBI primers and Arm-PCR of CDR3 regions. TCRdb itself ran the multiplex PCR reads through MiXCR, one entry per CDR3 protein. Counted here are 360,000 or so distinct CDR3 sequences, roughly 23% occurring once; the ten biggest clones make up 25% to 30%. Sequencing was performed on peripheral blood mononuclear cells (PBMCs), taken when the disease was refractory, from a patient treated with antithyroid drugs. The receptors derive from a woman between 40 and 50 years old with Graves disease.

Only a few counts were recorded for this clonotype. The chain employs TRBV7-6 and TRBJ1-1, with D uncertain. Trimming took 5 bases from V and 3 from J, leaving 19 bases between them. Germline V gene sequence: CDR1 SGHVS, CDR2 FNYEAQ. This CDR3 comprises 16 residues. The CDR3 nucleotides are TGTGCCAGCAGCCCCCGCTACGGAAGGTTGGACACTGAAGCTTTCTTT. It is translated as CASSPRYGRLDTEAFF. Variable domain in full (rest from reference TRBV7-6 and TRBJ1-1): GAGVSQSPRYKVTKRGQDVALRCDPISGHVSLYWYRQALGQGPEFLTYFNYEAQQDKSGLPNDRFSAERPEGSISTLTIQRTEQRDSAMYRCASSPRYGRLDTEAFFGQGTRLTVV.

The chain recombines TRBV7-3 with TRBJ2-3, with TRBD1 identical over 10 bases. V shed 4 bases, J shed 4 bases, and the junction held 2 bases outside the gene matches. The CDR3 is 14 amino acids. Germline assignment: CDR1 SGHTA and CDR2 FQGTGA. CDR3 DNA: TGTGCCAGCAGCTCGGGACAGGGGTCAGATACGCAGTATTTT. It is translated as CASSSGQGSDTQYF.

This rearrangement joins TRBV12-3 or TRBV12-4 to TRBJ2-7, with TRBD2 as a possible D gene (6 bases). The CDR3 spans 13 residues. Trimming cost V 6 bases and J 5 bases, with 14 bases left between them. CDR3: CASRRGLTDEQYF. The CDR3 coding sequence is TGTGCCAGCAGGCGGGGTTTGACTGACGAGCAGTACTTC.

This clonotype was seen a handful of times. V gene TRBV20-1 combines with J gene TRBJ1-5; 9 positions agree with TRBD1. CDR3 size: 18 residues. Germline CDR1 DFQATT, CDR2 SNEGSKA (reference sequence). Trimming removed 0 bases from V and 1 base from J; junction bases left unmatched: 10. CDR3 protein: CSARDTGQGVRSNQPQHF. CDR3 nucleotides: TGCAGTGCTAGAGATACGGGACAGGGAGTTAGAAGCAATCAGCCCCAGCATTTT.

There are many counts of this clonotype. The chain carries TRBV24-1 and TRBJ2-5, with TRBD2 matching over 7 bases. Germline-derived CDR1 and CDR2 are KGHDR and SFDVKD. The CDR3 sequence is 14 residues long. Trimming cost V 9 bases and J 2 bases; bases outside gene matches: 8. The CDR3 spells CATSAGYGQETQYF. CDR3 coding DNA: TGTGCCACCTCAGCGGGATATGGACAAGAGACCCAGTACTTC.

This chain links TRBV7-9 with TRBJ2-4; TRBD2 matches at 11 bases. The trim removed 6 bases at V and 4 bases at J, leaving 8 bases unmatched. Germline loops: CDR1 SEHNR, CDR2 FQNEAQ (reference sequence). The CDR3 has 16 amino acids. CDR3 in amino acids: CASSLLTSGRKNIQYF. In nucleotides, the CDR3 is TGTGCCAGCAGTCTACTTACTAGCGGGAGAAAAAACATTCAGTACTTC.

As to this clonotype: One base away lies a much larger clone, so this may be a sequencing read error. The V call is TRBV28, the J call TRBJ1-4, with TRBD1 matching over 9 bases. The CDR3 consists of 16 residues. Looked up from germline, CDR1 is MDHEN and CDR2 is SYDVKM. CDR3 region: CASSFPQGASGEKLLF. Written as DNA, the CDR3 is TGTGCCAGCAGTTTCCCACAGGGGGCGAGCGGTGAAAAACTGCTTTTT.

The V and J genes are TRBV7-2 and TRBJ2-5; 12 nucleotides align to TRBD2. This CDR3 has 14 amino acids. V was clipped by 8 bases and J by 1 base; unmatched bases: 2. CDR1 SGHTA and CDR2 FQGNSA come from the germline V gene. The CDR3 coding sequence is TGTGCCAGCCTACTAGCGGGAGGCCAAGAGACCCAGTACTTC. Translating it yields CASLLAGGQETQYF.

Ten or more counts support this clonotype. The chain recombines TRBV11-2 with TRBJ2-5; tentative D call: TRBD1 (5 bases). CDR3 length: 15 amino acids. Per the germline V gene, CDR1 is SGHAT and CDR2 is FQNNGV. V was shortened by 1 base and J by 5 bases, with 14 bases between the two germline ends. This chain's CDR3 is CASSLGSGPGETQYF. The CDR3 DNA follows: TGTGCCAGCAGCTTAGGAAGTGGTCCAGGGGAGACCCAGTACTTC.

This chain uses TRBV12-3 or TRBV12-4 with TRBJ2-2; 8 nucleotides align to TRBD1. CDR3 length: 15 amino acids. V shed 6 bases, J shed 3 bases, and the junction held 6 bases outside the gene matches. This CDR3 is CASSSLDRDTGELFF. DNA for the CDR3: TGTGCCAGCAGCTCGTTGGACAGGGACACCGGGGAGCTGTTTTTT.

The chain employs TRBV7-9 and TRBJ2-7, with TRBD1 matching 7 bases. Per germline, CDR1 SEHNR and CDR2 FQNEAQ (reference sequence). The CDR3 contains 15 residues. After removal of 7 bases from V and 2 bases from J, the junction contained 11 bases not matched to a gene. CDR3 amino acids: CASTGIRDSTYEQYF. The CDR3 DNA reads TGTGCCAGCACCGGGATCCGGGACAGTACCTACGAGCAGTACTTC.

J is TRBJ2-1 and V is TRBV28; D may be TRBD2 (5 bases). Trimming removed 2 bases from V and 7 bases from J, with 9 bases in between. The germline V gene has CDR1 MDHEN and CDR2 SYDVKM. The CDR3 extends over 13 amino acids. The CDR3 nucleotides read TGTGCCAGCAGTTTAGCGGGCAGGAATGAGCAGTTCTTC. This encodes CASSLAGRNEQFF.

This clonotype was recorded many times. The rearrangement links TRBV9 to TRBJ1-1, with TRBD1 matching 10 bases. Looked up from germline, CDR1 is SGDLS and CDR2 is YYNGEE. V trimming: 4 bases; J trimming: 6 bases; junction bases outside the gene matches: 3. The CDR3 is 13 amino acids. CDR3 bases: TGTGCCAGCAGCCGCGGACAGGGGGCTGAAGCTTTCTTT. The encoded protein is CASSRGQGAEAFF. Complete variable domain (other parts from reference TRBV9 and TRBJ1-1): DSGVTQTPKHLITATGQRVTLRCSPRSGDLSVYWYQQSLDQGLQFLIQYYNGEERAKGNILERFSAQQFPDLHSELNLSSLELGDSALYFCASSRGQGAEAFFGQGTRLTVV.

The chain recombines TRBV5-1 with TRBJ1-1; TRBD1 aligns across 11 bases. V lost 3 bases to trimming and J lost 5 bases; unmatched junction nucleotides: 3. This CDR3 contains 14 residues. Germline V gene data show CDR1 as SGHRS and CDR2 as YFSETQ. The CDR3 loop reads CASSWGQGETEAFF. CDR3 sequence (DNA): TGCGCCAGCAGCTGGGGACAGGGGGAAACTGAAGCTTTCTTT.

The V gene is TRBV28, the J gene TRBJ1-1; 7 bases match TRBD1. J lost 5 bases, V lost 2 bases, and 5 bases had no gene match. The CDR3 covers 14 residues. Per the germline V gene, CDR1 is MDHEN and CDR2 is SYDVKM. The CDR3 spells CASSLIKGATEAFF. DNA for the CDR3: TGTGCCAGCAGTTTAATTAAGGGGGCGACTGAAGCTTTCTTT.

This clonotype was seen more than once but under ten times. The V gene is TRBV6-6, the J gene TRBJ1-4, with TRBD1 as a possible D gene (5 bases). The CDR3 has 15 residues. Trimming left V 4 bases short and J 0 bases short, with 9 bases between. Germline assignment: CDR1 MNHNY and CDR2 SVGAGI (reference sequence). CDR3 sequence (DNA): TGTGCCAGCAGTTTCCGGGGCGCAACTAATGAAAAACTGTTTTTT. This gives the protein CASSFRGATNEKLFF.

This clonotype was counted a few times. The chain joins TRBV5-1 to TRBJ1-3; D ambiguous. V was pared by 1 base and J by 0 bases, with 17 bases between. CDR1 SGHRS and CDR2 YFSETQ come from the germline V gene. This CDR3 has 18 residues. CDR3 nucleotides: TGCGCCAGCAGCTTGACGACTCCGACGGCTAGCTCTGGAAACACCATATATTTT. It encodes CASSLTTPTASSGNTIYF. Based on the CDR3 plus reference TRBV5-1 and TRBJ1-3, the full variable domain is KAGVTQTPRYLIKTRGQQVTLSCSPISGHRSVSWYQQTPGQGLQFLFEYFSETQRNKGNFPGRFSGRQFSNSRSEMNVSTLELGDSALYLCASSLTTPTASSGNTIYFGEGSWLTVV.

The table lists this clonotype with many counts. V is TRBV6-1 and J is TRBJ1-2; 9 nucleotides match TRBD1. Germline CDR1 reads MNHNS; CDR2 reads SASEGT. The CDR3 is 13 residues long. Trimming took 6 bases from V and 7 from J; bases not matched to a gene: 6. The CDR3 region is CASSLDRGGGYTF. The CDR3 region has the DNA TGTGCCAGCAGCTTGGACAGGGGAGGTGGCTACACCTTC.

This clonotype was observed many times. This chain links TRBV2 with TRBJ2-2, with 8 bases lining up with TRBD1. With 7 bases clipped from V and 3 bases from J, the junction kept 4 bases outside the gene matches. The CDR3 runs 14 residues. Looked up from germline, CDR1 is SNHLY and CDR2 is FYNNEI. CDR3 region: CASKKTGDTGELFF. Written as DNA, the CDR3 is TGTGCCAGCAAGAAGACAGGGGACACCGGGGAGCTGTTTTTT.

The chain has TRBV2 and TRBJ1-2; tentatively, D is TRBD1 (5 bases). V lost 10 bases and J lost 2, with 14 bases in between. CDR3 length equals 13 residues. Germline CDR1 reads SNHLY; CDR2 reads FYNNEI. For the CDR3, the DNA is TGTGCCATACAGGTGGGGAGGAACTATGGCTACACCTTC. It specifies CAIQVGRNYGYTF.

As for this clonotype: This could be a read error, since a much larger clone is one nucleotide away. This chain joins TRBV28 and TRBJ1-5; D not certain. Germline CDR1 and CDR2: MDHEN and SYDVKM. The CDR3 loop spans 13 amino acids. The CDR3 DNA follows: TGTGCCGGCAGACGGGCCTCCAATCAGCCCCAGCATTTT. As protein: CAGRRASNQPQHF.

This clonotype was seen at least ten times. The genes are TRBV7-9 and TRBJ2-5; TRBD2 matches 7 bases. The CDR3 runs to 15 residues. V was clipped by 5 bases and J by 5 bases; unmatched bases: 11. Germline CDR1 reads SEHNR; CDR2 reads FQNEAQ (reference sequence). The CDR3 loop is CASSLAGTTQETQYF. The CDR3 DNA is TGTGCCAGCAGCCTTGCCGGGACTACACAGGAGACCCAGTACTTC.

This clonotype was observed at least ten times. The V gene is TRBV11-2, the J gene TRBJ2-7, with D uncertain. CDR1 and CDR2 from the germline V gene are SGHAT and FQNNGV. The CDR3 contains 14 residues. With 4 bases removed from V and 2 bases from J, the gap between germline ends came to 12 bases. The CDR3 spells CASSSPREAYEQYF. In DNA, the CDR3 is TGTGCCAGCAGCTCGCCCCGAGAAGCCTACGAGCAGTACTTC.

The chain combines TRBV7-9 with TRBJ2-3; the D is unclear. The CDR3 loop spans 13 amino acids. Germline V gives CDR1 SEHNR, CDR2 FQNEAQ (reference sequence). Trimming took 4 bases from V and 2 from J, leaving 7 bases between them. DNA of the CDR3: TGTGCCAGCAGCTCCCATGTCACAGATACGCAGTATTTT. Protein sequence: CASSSHVTDTQYF.

There are many counts of this clonotype. This chain uses TRBV28 with TRBJ2-7; TRBD1 agrees at 9 bases. The germline gives CDR1 MDHEN, CDR2 SYDVKM. The ends lost 6 bases at V and 1 base at J; junction bases unmatched: 7. This CDR3 has 15 amino acids. The CDR3 region is CASSLGQGPSYEQYF. The CDR3 DNA reads as TGTGCCAGCAGCCTGGGACAGGGACCTTCCTACGAGCAGTACTTC.

About this clonotype itself: A read error is possible here, since a much larger clone lies one base away. In DNA form, the CDR3 reads TGTGCCAGCAGTTCTAGGACAGGCCTTAGCAATCAGCCCCAGCATTTT. This encodes CASSSRTGLSNQPQHF. The gene calls are TRBV6-2 or TRBV6-3 and TRBJ1-5; TRBD1 matches at 7 bases. V lost 4 bases, J lost 0 bases, and 6 bases stayed unmatched. The CDR3 extends over 16 amino acids. Germline CDR1 MNHEY, CDR2 SVGEGT.